These T cell receptor beta chains were read from a single sample in a study of blood T cell repertoires in COVID-19. Here immunoSEQ multiplex PCR was the method, and the copy in TCRdb shows in-frame clones only, minus some. The profile shows more than 150,000 clones, around 87% of them singletons. The source material was peripheral blood. Receptors originate from a man aged 40-55 years with active or convalescent COVID-19. Both conserved end residues are part of each CDR3. Fields, in order: J gene, clone size, V gene, D gene, CDR3 DNA, CDR3 protein. The D gene is left open where the match is weak. Only some rows state a clone size, as once, few, many or a class for expanded clones.

TRBJ1-2,NA,TRBV18,NA,TGTGCCAGCTCAGAACGGGACGGAGGGGGCTACACCTTC,CASSERDGGGYTF
TRBJ2-7,NA,TRBV11-2,TRBD1,TGTGCCAGCAGCTCTATAAGGGATCCGACAGGGGCCCCCTACGAGCAGTACTTC,CASSSIRDPTGAPYEQYF
TRBJ1-4,NA,TRBV4-2,NA,TGTGCCAGCAGCCGACAAAGGGGGTGGGATGAAAAACTGTTTTTT,CASSRQRGWDEKLFF
TRBJ1-5,few,TRBV23-1,NA,TGCGCCAGCAGACATAATAGCAATCAGCCCCAGCATTTT,CASRHNSNQPQHF
TRBJ1-2,NA,TRBV9,TRBD1,TGTGCCAGCAGCGTAGTTCAATTCCCAGGACAGGGGGCTGGCTACACCTTC,CASSVVQFPGQGAGYTF
TRBJ2-3,NA,TRBV9,TRBD2,TGTGCCAGCAGCGAAAACCCCCGCACGGCGGGGGGAACCTCCGATACGCAGTATTTT,CASSENPRTAGGTSDTQYF
TRBJ2-5,NA,TRBV7-2,TRBD2,TGTGCCAGCAGCGAATGGACTAGCGGGGGTGAGACCCAGTACTTC,CASSEWTSGGETQYF
TRBJ2-3,NA,TRBV5-1,NA,TGCGCCAGCAGTAGGCAGGAAGATTTTCCAGATACGCAGTATTTT,CASSRQEDFPDTQYF
TRBJ2-5,once,TRBV13,TRBD2,TGTGCCAGCAGCTCGCGGGGGGGCAGGACCCAGTACTTC,CASSSRGGRTQYF
TRBJ1-5,NA,TRBV21-1,NA,TGTGCCAGCAGCAGTCTCTCCCGTGGACAGGGGCATTTT,CASSSLSRGQGHF
TRBJ2-2,NA,TRBV6-1,NA,TGTGCCAGCAGTGAAAGGGGGCCGGGAGTAGGGGGCGGGGAGCTGTTTTTT,CASSERGPGVGGGELFF
TRBJ1-2,NA,TRBV2,TRBD1,TGTGCCAGCAGGGCCGGGACAGGGGCACCCTACACCTTC,CASRAGTGAPYTF
TRBJ2-7,NA,TRBV19,TRBD1,TGTGCCAGTAGTATAGCGCGGACAGGAACCTACGAGCAGTACTTC,CASSIARTGTYEQYF